One sample yielded the 8 T cell receptor beta chains listed below, sequenced in a study of regulatory T cells in long-lasting Graves disease (dated by TCRdb to about 2021). Libraries were made using multiplex PCR. The sequencer was an Illumina HiSeq 4000. iRepertoire HTBI primers and Arm-PCR amplification of CDR3 regions were used to construct TCR beta libraries. The public reads were quality trimmed at Q25 with fastp and then assembled into clones with MiXCR by TCRdb, keeping productive beta chains. Duplicate CDR3 protein sequences are folded into a single record with the most common DNA and genes. Counted in this sample were some 370,000 distinct CDR3 sequences; roughly 24% of them appeared once. The ten largest clones capture 28% of the sample. The time point label here, explained by the study, means: persistent/refractory GD, antithyroid drugs over 5 years with positive TRAb. For both TCR sequencing and RNA sequencing, RNA was extracted from PBMCs using TRIzol.

Specimen: peripheral blood mononuclear cells (PBMCs), collected when the disease was refractory, from a patient treated with antithyroid drugs. All receptors derive from a woman between 40 and 50 years old with Graves disease. Donor details come from another sample of the same person, matched by shared clones.

This clonotype turned up a few times. The rearrangement links TRBV7-9 to TRBJ2-2; D may be TRBD1 (5 bases). Trimming removed 1 base from V and 6 bases from J, with 21 bases in between. The CDR3 length is 18 residues. Germline values: CDR1 SEHNR, CDR2 FQNEAQ (reference sequence). CDR3 in amino acids: CASSLVHRPTRIPGELFF. DNA of the CDR3: TGTGCCAGCAGCTTAGTCCACAGGCCAACGAGGATCCCCGGGGAGCTGTTTTTT.

A single count supports this clonotype. This chain connects TRBV28 to TRBJ2-7, with D maybe TRBD2 (6 bases). Per germline, CDR1 MDHEN and CDR2 SYDVKM. With 4 bases removed from V and 3 bases from J, the gap between germline ends came to 19 bases. The CDR3 covers 16 residues. The CDR3 DNA follows: TGTGCCAGCAGTTCCGGCTTCTTCGCGGGGCTCTACGAGCAGTACTTC. Amino acids: CASSSGFFAGLYEQYF.

There are many counts of this clonotype. V and J are TRBV2 and TRBJ2-7; 9 bases agree with TRBD2. Germline V gene sequence: CDR1 SNHLY, CDR2 FYNNEI. Losses at the gene ends were 6 bases for V and 4 bases for J; bases not matched to a gene: 10. This CDR3 spans 15 amino acids. CDR3 region: CASRRKGTSQYEQYF. The DNA for the CDR3 is TGTGCCAGCAGGCGGAAAGGGACTAGCCAGTACGAGCAGTACTTC. The full variable domain, with the rest looked up from reference TRBV2 and TRBJ2-7, is EPEVTQTPSHQVTQMGQEVILRCVPISNHLYFYWYRQILGQKVEFLVSFYNNEISEKSEIFDDQFSVERPDGSNFTLKIRSTKLEDSAMYFCASRRKGTSQYEQYFGPGTRLTVT.

This clonotype was seen many times. V usage is TRBV28 and J usage is TRBJ2-2; no firm D call. Trimming shortened V by 3 bases and J by 1 base, and 3 bases separated the two germline ends. CDR1 is MDHEN and CDR2 is SYDVKM in the germline V gene. The CDR3 loop spans 13 amino acids. The CDR3 coding sequence is TGTGCCAGCAGTTTTCGGAACACCGGGGAGCTGTTTTTT. Translated: CASSFRNTGELFF.

This CDR3 reads CASSYSRKTSGRAANEQFF. The CDR3 region has the DNA TGTGCCAGCAGTTACTCGAGAAAAACTAGCGGGAGGGCCGCAAATGAGCAGTTCTTC. V and J are TRBV6-5 and TRBJ2-5; the match to TRBD2 covers 13 bases. The DNA matches TRBJ2-1 better at its end, which makes the J call doubtful. The CDR3 extends over 19 amino acids. CDR1 is MNHEY, CDR2 SVGAGI, per germline.

The V call is TRBV7-8, the J call TRBJ2-1; 7 bases are shared with TRBD1. Trimming removed 6 bases from V and 6 bases from J; junction bases left unmatched: 11. Germline CDR1 SGHVS, CDR2 FQNEAQ. The length of the CDR3 is 15 residues. The CDR3 protein is CASRARTGSVNEQFF. The CDR3 region has the DNA TGTGCCAGCAGGGCGAGGACAGGTTCAGTCAATGAGCAGTTCTTC.

This clonotype was observed a few times. The chain links TRBV7-9 to TRBJ1-1; 7 nucleotides line up with TRBD1. V lost 5 bases to trimming and J lost 0 bases; unmatched junction nucleotides: 6. CDR1 SEHNR and CDR2 FQNEAQ come from the germline V gene (reference sequence). This CDR3 comprises 15 residues. This chain's CDR3 is CASSKPGQLNTEAFF. The CDR3 region has the DNA TGTGCCAGCAGCAAACCGGGACAGTTGAACACTGAAGCTTTCTTT.

To note about this clonotype: This may arise from a read error, as a much more abundant clone is one base away. The conserved phenylalanine or tryptophan is not found at the CDR3 terminus, so this likely reflects a read error. The chain joins TRBV12-3 or TRBV12-4 to TRBJ1-1; no clear D. Trimming took 10 bases from V and 1 from J, leaving 13 bases between them. This CDR3 has 13 amino acids. CDR3 DNA sequence: TGTGCCACCTGGGAGAGCCAGAACACTGAAGCTTTCCTT. This gives the protein CATWESQNTEAFL.